This T cell receptor beta chain derives from a study of siplizumab effects on memory and regulatory T cells. On this clone itself: What it binds is unknown.

CDR1 is SGHTA and CDR2 is FQGNSA in the germline V gene. The V gene end was trimmed by 6 bases and the J gene end by 8 bases; junction bases not matched to a gene: 11. This CDR3 is 15 amino acids long. Profiled with immunoSEQ multiplex PCR; TCRdb holds only in-frame clones, not every one. The sample includes about 82,000 clones, approximately 90% seen only once; the top ten take around 1.4%. Study findings and constraints: Roughly 75-95% of proliferating CD4+ or CD8+ clones defied assignment to a naive or memory phenotype.

The material sequenced was Tregs sorted from blood. The chain recombines TRBV7-2 with TRBJ1-4; TRBD1 matches 8 bases. This TCR was recovered from a human donor in good health. The chain's CDR3 is CASRFSGGSGEKLFF. The CDR3 nucleotides read TGTGCCAGCAGATTTTCAGGGGGCTCTGGAGAAAAACTGTTTTTT. Full variable domain (missing parts from reference TRBV7-2 and TRBJ1-4): GAGVSQSPSNKVTEKGKDVELRCDPISGHTALYWYRQSLGQGLEFLIYFQGNSAPDKSGLPSDRFSAERTGGSVSTLTIQRTQQEDSAVYLCASRFSGGSGEKLFFGSGTQLSVL.